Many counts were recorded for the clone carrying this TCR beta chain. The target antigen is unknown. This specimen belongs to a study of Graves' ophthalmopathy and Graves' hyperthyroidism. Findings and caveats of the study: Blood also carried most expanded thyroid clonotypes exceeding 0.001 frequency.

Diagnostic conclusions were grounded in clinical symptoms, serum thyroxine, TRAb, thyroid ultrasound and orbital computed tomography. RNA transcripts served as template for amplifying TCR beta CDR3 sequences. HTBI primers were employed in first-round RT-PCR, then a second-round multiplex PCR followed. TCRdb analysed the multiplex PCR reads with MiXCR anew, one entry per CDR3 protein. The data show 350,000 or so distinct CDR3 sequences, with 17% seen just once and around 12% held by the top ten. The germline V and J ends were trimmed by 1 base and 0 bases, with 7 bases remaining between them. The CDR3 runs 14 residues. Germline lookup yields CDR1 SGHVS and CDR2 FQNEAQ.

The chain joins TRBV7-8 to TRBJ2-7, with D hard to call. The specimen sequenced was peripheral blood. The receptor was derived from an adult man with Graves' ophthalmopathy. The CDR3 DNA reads TGTGCCAGCAGCTTAGGACTGGTCTCCTACGAGCAGTACTTC. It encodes CASSLGLVSYEQYF.